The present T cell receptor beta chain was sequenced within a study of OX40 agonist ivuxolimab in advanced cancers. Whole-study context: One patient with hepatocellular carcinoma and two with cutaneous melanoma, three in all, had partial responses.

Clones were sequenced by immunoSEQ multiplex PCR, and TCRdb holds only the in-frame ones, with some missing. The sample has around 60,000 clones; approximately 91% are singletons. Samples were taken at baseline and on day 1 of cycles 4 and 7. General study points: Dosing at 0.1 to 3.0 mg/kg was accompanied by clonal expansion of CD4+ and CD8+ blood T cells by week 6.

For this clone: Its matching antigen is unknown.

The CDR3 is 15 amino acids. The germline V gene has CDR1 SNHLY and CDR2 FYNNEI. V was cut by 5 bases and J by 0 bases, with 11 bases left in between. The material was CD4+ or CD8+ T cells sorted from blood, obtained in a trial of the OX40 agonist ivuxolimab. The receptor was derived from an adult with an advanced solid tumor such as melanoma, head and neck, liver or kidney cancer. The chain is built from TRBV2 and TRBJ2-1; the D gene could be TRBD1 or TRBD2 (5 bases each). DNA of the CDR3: TGTGCCAGCAGTAGCGACAGCGGCTCCTACAATGAGCAGTTCTTC. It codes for CASSSDSGSYNEQFF.